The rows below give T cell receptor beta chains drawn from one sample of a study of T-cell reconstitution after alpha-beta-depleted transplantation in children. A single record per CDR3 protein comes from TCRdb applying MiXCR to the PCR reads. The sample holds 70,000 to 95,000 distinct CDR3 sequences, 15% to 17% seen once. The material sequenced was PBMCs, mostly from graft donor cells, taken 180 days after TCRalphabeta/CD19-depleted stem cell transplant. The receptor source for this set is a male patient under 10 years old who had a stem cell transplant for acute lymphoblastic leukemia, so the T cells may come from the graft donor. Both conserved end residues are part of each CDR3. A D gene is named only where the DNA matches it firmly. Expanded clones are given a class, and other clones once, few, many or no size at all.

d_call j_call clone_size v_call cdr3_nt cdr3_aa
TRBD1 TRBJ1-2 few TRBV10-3 TGTGCCATCAGTATGGGACAGGGGGAATATGGCTACACCTTC CAISMGQGEYGYTF
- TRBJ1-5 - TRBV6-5 TGTGCCAGCAGTTACGCGGTTAGCAATCAGCCCCAGCATTTT CASSYAVSNQPQHF
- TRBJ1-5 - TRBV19 TGTGCCAGTAAGAGGACAGTTGATCAGCCCCAGCATTTT CASKRTVDQPQHF
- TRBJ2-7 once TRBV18 TGTGCCAGCTCCCAAACAACAGGGTCCTACGAGCAGTACTTC CASSQTTGSYEQYF
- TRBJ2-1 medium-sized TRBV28 TGTGCCAGCGTCCAACAGCAGGGGTTTCATGAGCAGTTCTTC CASVQQQGFHEQFF
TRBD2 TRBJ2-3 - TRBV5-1 TGCGCCAGCAGCTCTAGCGGGGGGGCCGTGACAGATACGCAGTATTTT CASSSSGGAVTDTQYF
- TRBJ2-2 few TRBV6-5 TGTGCCAGCAGTTACTGGGGAAACACCGGGGAGCTGTTTTTT CASSYWGNTGELFF
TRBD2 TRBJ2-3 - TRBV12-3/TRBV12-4 TGTGCCAGCAGCTTAGCGATTGGCGGGGGGCTTCTGAATACGCAGTATTTT CASSLAIGGGLLNTQYF
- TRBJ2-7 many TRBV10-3 TGTGCCATCAGTGAGCCCGGACAGATTTACTACGAGCAGTACTTC CAISEPGQIYYEQYF
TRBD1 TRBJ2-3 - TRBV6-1 TGTGCCAGCAGTGCCGGACAGGGCTGGTATTTT CASSAGQGWYF
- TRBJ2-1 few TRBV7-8 TGTGCCACAGACTGGAGGTCAGATGAGCAGTTCTTC CATDWRSDEQFF
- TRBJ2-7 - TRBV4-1 TGCGCCAGCAGCCAAGATCCACCGCTACTCTCCTACGAGCAGTACTTC CASSQDPPLLSYEQYF
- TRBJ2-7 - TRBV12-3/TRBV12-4 TGTGCCAGCAGAACGGACGGGTTTGAAAGGCAGTACTTC CASRTDGFERQYF
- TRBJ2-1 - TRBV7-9 TGTGCCACTCCTGGGTCGGCGGGATACAATGAGCAGTTCTTC CATPGSAGYNEQFF
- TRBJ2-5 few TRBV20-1 TGCAGTGCTAGACCCCCGAGAGCCCAAGAGACCCAGTACTTC CSARPPRAQETQYF
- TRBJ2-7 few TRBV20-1 TGCAGTGCCCCGTGGCCTCTGGACGAGCAGTACTTC CSAPWPLDEQYF
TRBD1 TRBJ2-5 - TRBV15 TGTGCCACCAGCTCCGGGACAGACTCGTACCAAGAGACCCAGTACTTC CATSSGTDSYQETQYF